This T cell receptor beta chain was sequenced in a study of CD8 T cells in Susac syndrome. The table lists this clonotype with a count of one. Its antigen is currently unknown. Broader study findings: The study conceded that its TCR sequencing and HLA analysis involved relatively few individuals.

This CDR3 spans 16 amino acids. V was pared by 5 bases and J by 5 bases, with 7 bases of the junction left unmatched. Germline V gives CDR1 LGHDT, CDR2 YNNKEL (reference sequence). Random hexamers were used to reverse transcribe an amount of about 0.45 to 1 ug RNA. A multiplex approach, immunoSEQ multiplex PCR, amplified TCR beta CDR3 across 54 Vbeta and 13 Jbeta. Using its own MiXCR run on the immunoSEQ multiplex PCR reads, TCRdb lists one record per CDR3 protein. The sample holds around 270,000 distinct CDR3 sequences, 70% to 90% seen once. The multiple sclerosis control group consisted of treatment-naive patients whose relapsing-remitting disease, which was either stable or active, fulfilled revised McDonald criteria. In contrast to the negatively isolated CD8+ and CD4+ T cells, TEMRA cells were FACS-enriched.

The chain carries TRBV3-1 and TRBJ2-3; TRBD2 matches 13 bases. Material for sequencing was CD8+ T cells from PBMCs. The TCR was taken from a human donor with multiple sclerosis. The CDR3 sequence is CASSSQLAGGLDTQYF. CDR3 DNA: TGTGCCAGCAGCTCCCAACTAGCGGGGGGGTTAGATACGCAGTATTTT.